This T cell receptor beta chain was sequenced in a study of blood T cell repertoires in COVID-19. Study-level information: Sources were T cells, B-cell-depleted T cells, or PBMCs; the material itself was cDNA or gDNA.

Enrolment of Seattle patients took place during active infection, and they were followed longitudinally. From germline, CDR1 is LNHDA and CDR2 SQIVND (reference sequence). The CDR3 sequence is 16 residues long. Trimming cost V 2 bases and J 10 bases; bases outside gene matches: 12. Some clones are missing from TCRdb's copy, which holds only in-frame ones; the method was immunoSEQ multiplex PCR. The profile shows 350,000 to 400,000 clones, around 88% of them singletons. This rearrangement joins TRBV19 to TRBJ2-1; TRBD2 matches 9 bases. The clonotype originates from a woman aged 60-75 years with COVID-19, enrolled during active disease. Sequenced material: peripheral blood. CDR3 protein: CASSISGGGDFREQFF. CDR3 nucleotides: TGTGCCAGTAGTATATCGGGCGGGGGGGACTTTCGGGAGCAGTTCTTC.